This TCR beta chain was found in a study of OX40 agonist ivuxolimab in advanced cancers. The overall study: As their treatment, patients were administered ivuxolimab, an agonistic anti-OX40 (CD134) antibody. General study findings and limits: Some of the lowest clonal expansion was seen in partial responders at 0.1-3.0 mg/kg. Expanded clones were, on average, more numerous among CD8+ T cells than CD4+.

At cycle 4 day 1, cycle 7 day 1, and baseline, blood was sampled. Sequenced by immunoSEQ multiplex PCR; TCRdb stores in-frame clones only, minus some. The sample lists roughly 76,000 clones; approximately 86% were seen once. Turning to this clone: Its antigen is unknown.

This clonotype was obtained from an adult with an advanced solid tumor such as melanoma, head and neck, liver or kidney cancer. Sequencing used CD4+ or CD8+ T cells sorted from blood, obtained in a trial of the OX40 agonist ivuxolimab.

The CDR3 DNA reads TGTGCCAGCAGGGATCGACAGGGGAATTCACCCCTCCACTTT. Amino acids: CASRDRQGNSPLHF. The genes are TRBV6-6 and TRBJ1-6, with 8 bases that match TRBD1. The CDR3 runs to 14 residues. With 6 bases clipped from V and 7 bases from J, the junction kept 5 bases outside the gene matches. CDR1 MNHNY and CDR2 SVGAGI come from the germline V gene (reference sequence).